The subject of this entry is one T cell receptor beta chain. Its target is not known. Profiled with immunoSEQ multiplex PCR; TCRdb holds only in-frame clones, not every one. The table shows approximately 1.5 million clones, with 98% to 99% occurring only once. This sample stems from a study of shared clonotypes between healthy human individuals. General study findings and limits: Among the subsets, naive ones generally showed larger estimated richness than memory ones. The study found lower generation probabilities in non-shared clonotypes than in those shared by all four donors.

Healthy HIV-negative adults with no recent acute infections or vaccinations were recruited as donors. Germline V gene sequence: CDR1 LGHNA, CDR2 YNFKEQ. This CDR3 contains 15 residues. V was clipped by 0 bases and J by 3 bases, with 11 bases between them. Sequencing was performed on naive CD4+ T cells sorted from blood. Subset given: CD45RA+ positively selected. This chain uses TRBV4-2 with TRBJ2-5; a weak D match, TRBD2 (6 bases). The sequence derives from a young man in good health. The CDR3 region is CASSQELEREETQYF. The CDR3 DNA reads TGTGCCAGCAGCCAAGAACTAGAGCGGGAAGAGACCCAGTACTTC.